Listed here are 10 T cell receptor beta chains from one sample, sequenced in a study of T cells in narcolepsy. Generated by immunoSEQ multiplex PCR, the TCRdb table keeps only in-frame clones and is missing some. The repertoire holds approximately 30,000 clones, around 80% seen once, with around 1.3% in the top ten. The sequenced sample was CD45RA- memory CD4+ T cells from PBMCs. These receptor sequences come from a human donor with narcolepsy.

This chain uses TRBV6-5 with TRBJ1-1; no definite D call. CDR1 and CDR2 from the germline V gene are MNHEY and SVGAGI. The CDR3 runs 13 residues. V shed 7 bases and J shed 2 bases, with 11 bases lying between them. In DNA, the CDR3 is TGTGCCAGCATATCCCCGTTAAACACTGAAGCTTTCTTT. Translating it yields CASISPLNTEAFF.

The genes are TRBV9 and TRBJ1-2, with a possible D match to TRBD1 (6 bases). Per germline, CDR1 SGDLS and CDR2 YYNGEE. The V gene lost 0 bases and the J gene lost 8 bases, with 20 bases spanning the gap. The CDR3 consists of 16 residues. CDR3 sequence (DNA): TGTGCCAGCAGCGTAGGGGAAGGGGGGGCGTCGGGAGGCTACACCTTC. Translating it yields CASSVGEGGASGGYTF.

This sequence joins TRBV30 and TRBJ1-4, with D perhaps matching TRBD1 (5 bases). Germline V lookup: CDR1 GTSNPN, CDR2 SVGIG (reference sequence). Between the trimmed V and J ends, which lost 4 bases and 8 bases, there was a span of 20 bases. The CDR3 extends over 15 amino acids. CDR3 DNA: TGTGCCTGGAATGGGCGACAGTTGGTGGGGGAAAAACTGTTTTTT. Its protein is CAWNGRQLVGEKLFF.

The J gene is TRBJ2-1, the V gene TRBV30, with TRBD1 matching 8 bases. Trimming cost V 0 bases and J 8 bases; bases outside gene matches: 9. The CDR3 spans 15 residues. The germline V gene encodes CDR1 GTSNPN and CDR2 SVGIG (reference sequence). CDR3 sequence: CAWSVPDRVVHEQFF. The CDR3 nucleotides read TGTGCCTGGAGTGTCCCGGACAGGGTTGTCCATGAGCAGTTCTTC.

This clone was seen more than once but under ten times. V and J are TRBV7-8 and TRBJ1-2; no reliable D call. Trimming pared 3 bases from V and 4 bases from J, leaving 9 bases between. The CDR3 totals 13 residues. CDR1 and CDR2 from the germline V gene are SGHVS and FQNEAQ. CDR3 protein: CASSFEPSYGYTF. For the CDR3, the DNA is TGTGCCAGCAGCTTTGAACCGAGCTATGGCTACACCTTC.

This chain connects TRBV4-2 to TRBJ2-3; 11 bases are a match to TRBD2. There are 19 residues in the CDR3. The V and J ends lost 4 bases and 0 bases, in that order; junction bases with no gene match: 12. Germline-derived CDR1 and CDR2 are LGHNA and YNFKEQ. CDR3 in amino acids: CASSLTSGGPNPSTDTQYF. The CDR3 DNA sequence: TGTGCCAGCAGCCTTACTAGCGGGGGTCCCAACCCTAGCACAGATACGCAGTATTTT.

This chain joins TRBV5-1 and TRBJ2-3; D uncertain. The germline gives CDR1 SGHRS, CDR2 YFSETQ. This CDR3 has 16 residues. V was clipped by 1 base and J by 2 bases, with 14 bases between them. The CDR3 DNA is TGCGCCAGCAGCTTGCCGTCATTAACCGTCACAGATACGCAGTATTTT. Its translation: CASSLPSLTVTDTQYF.

The gene calls are TRBV27 and TRBJ2-2, with D possibly being TRBD1 (6 bases). The CDR3 has 18 residues. V dropped 2 bases and J dropped 0 bases, with 16 bases sitting between them. The germline CDR1 and CDR2 sequences are MNHEY and SMNVEV (reference sequence). The CDR3 coding sequence is TGTGCCAGCAGTTTAGTCCCACCGGGACACCCGAACACCGGGGAGCTGTTTTTT. As protein: CASSLVPPGHPNTGELFF.

This chain links TRBV5-4 with TRBJ2-3, with 8 positions matching TRBD2. This CDR3 has 16 residues. Trimming cost V 0 bases and J 3 bases; bases outside gene matches: 6. Germline V gene sequence: CDR1 SGHNT, CDR2 YYREEE (reference sequence). CDR3 nucleotides: TGTGCCAGCAGCTTGGGCCGGGGGGGCCTAACAGATACGCAGTATTTT. Translating gives CASSLGRGGLTDTQYF.

V is TRBV28 and J is TRBJ2-7; a possible D gene is TRBD1 (6 bases). The CDR3 extends over 14 amino acids. V shed 3 bases and J shed 2 bases, with 11 bases lying between them. The germline V gene encodes CDR1 MDHEN and CDR2 SYDVKM. CDR3 loop: CASSFLDRPYEQYF. In DNA form, the CDR3 reads TGTGCCAGCAGTTTCTTGGACAGACCCTACGAGCAGTACTTC.